These 27 T cell receptor beta chains were all obtained from the same sample, sequenced in a study of regulatory T cells in long-lasting Graves disease. Time point of the sample: persistent/refractory GD, antithyroid drugs over 5 years with positive TRAb. Construction of the TCR library relied on RNA isolated from PBMCs. Construction of TCR beta libraries relied on iRepertoire HTBI primers and on Arm-PCR targeting CDR3 regions. TCRdb re-analysed the multiplex PCR reads in MiXCR, keeping a single row per CDR3 protein. The sample records 400,000 to 500,000 distinct CDR3 sequences, approximately 21% being singletons. The material sequenced was peripheral blood mononuclear cells (PBMCs), taken when the disease was refractory, from a patient treated with antithyroid drugs. These TCRs come from a female donor with Graves disease.

Remarks on this clonotype: A much larger clone differs by one base, so this may be a read error. The CDR3 does not close with the conserved phenylalanine or tryptophan, likely indicating a read error. This chain connects TRBV6-5 to TRBJ1-1; TRBD1 might be the D (5 bases). CDR3 length: 13 amino acids. The germline CDR1 and CDR2 sequences are MNHEY and SVGAGI. The germline V and J ends were trimmed by 2 bases and 4 bases, with 8 bases remaining between them. The CDR3 sequence is CASSYGGTTEAFS. In DNA, the CDR3 is TGTGCCAGCAGTTACGGGGGGACCACTGAAGCTTTCTCT.

This clonotype was observed a handful of times. The rearrangement links TRBV20-1 to TRBJ2-5; 8 nucleotides line up with TRBD1. The CDR3 covers 13 residues. With V trimmed by 4 bases and J by 4 bases, 5 bases remained unmatched. Germline V gene lookup returns CDR1 DFQATT and CDR2 SNEGSKA (reference sequence). The chain's CDR3 is CSATTQGGETQYF. CDR3 in DNA: TGCAGTGCTACAACACAGGGGGGAGAGACCCAGTACTTC.

This clonotype has only a few counts. The chain recombines TRBV28 with TRBJ2-1, with D perhaps TRBD2 (7 bases). CDR3 length: 16 amino acids. Germline CDR1 MDHEN, CDR2 SYDVKM. Trimming shortened V by 2 bases and J by 0 bases, and 11 bases separated the two germline ends. The CDR3 sequence is CASSLRGGSSYNEQFF. For the CDR3, the DNA is TGTGCCAGCAGTTTAAGGGGGGGTAGCTCCTACAATGAGCAGTTCTTC.

This clonotype was recorded at least ten times. The V gene is TRBV24-1, the J gene TRBJ1-5, with unresolved D. Germline V gene lookup returns CDR1 KGHDR and CDR2 SFDVKD. Trimming stripped 4 bases from V and 6 bases from J, with 15 bases between. This CDR3 has 15 amino acids. CDR3 amino acids: CATSEPELGSQPQHF. The CDR3 nucleotides read TGTGCCACCAGTGAGCCTGAATTAGGGAGTCAGCCCCAGCATTTT.

The rearrangement uses TRBV7-9 and TRBJ2-7; D tentatively fits TRBD1 or TRBD2 (6 bases each). The V gene's germline CDR1 is SEHNR and CDR2 FQNEAQ (reference sequence). Between the trimmed V and J ends, which lost 5 bases and 5 bases, there was a span of 19 bases. This CDR3 spans 15 amino acids. CDR3 coding DNA: TGTGCCAGCAGCCCAGGGACCGGAGGGGGAGACGAGCAGTACTTC. Protein: CASSPGTGGGDEQYF.

This clonotype has more than one count but fewer than ten. V gene TRBV10-3 combines with J gene TRBJ1-4; D remains ambiguous. CDR1 and CDR2 (germline): ENHRY, SYGVKD. There are 15 residues in the CDR3. V was trimmed by 3 bases and J by 4 bases, leaving 12 bases between them. CDR3: CAISDSIQINEKLFF. CDR3 bases: TGTGCCATCAGTGATTCGATACAGATTAATGAAAAACTGTTTTTT.

This clonotype was observed at least ten times. The genes are TRBV6-1 and TRBJ2-7; D not certain. V gave up 7 bases and J gave up 2 bases, with 12 bases separating them. The germline gives CDR1 MNHNS, CDR2 SASEGT. The length of the CDR3 is 13 residues. For the CDR3, the DNA is TGTGCCAGCAACTCGGTGAATACCTACGAGCAGTACTTC. This codes for CASNSVNTYEQYF.

DNA of the CDR3: TGTGCCAGCAGCGTAGCCGGCGAGGGTGAAAAACTGTTTTTT. Amino acids: CASSVAGEGEKLFF. The gene calls are TRBV9 and TRBJ1-4; no clear D. Between the trimmed V and J ends, which lost 0 bases and 7 bases, there was a span of 10 bases. Germline-derived CDR1 and CDR2 are SGDLS and YYNGEE. This CDR3 is built from 14 residues.

This clonotype has a count of ten or more. The chain has TRBV28 and TRBJ1-1; D possibly corresponds to TRBD1 (6 bases). The CDR3 is 16 amino acids. Trimming took 0 bases from V and 1 from J, leaving 12 bases between them. Germline CDR1 is MDHEN and CDR2 is SYDVKM. The CDR3 DNA follows: TGTGCCAGCAGTTTATGGGACAGCACAGGGAACACTGAAGCTTTCTTT. Translation gives CASSLWDSTGNTEAFF.

The rearrangement uses TRBV11-2 and TRBJ2-2; the match to TRBD2 covers 8 bases. The germline V gene encodes CDR1 SGHAT and CDR2 FQNNGV. This CDR3 region has 14 residues. With 5 bases clipped from V and 6 bases from J, the junction kept 5 bases outside the gene matches. The CDR3, as DNA: TGTGCCAGCAGCCAGGGACTAGTTCCCGGGGAGCTGTTTTTT. The encoded protein is CASSQGLVPGELFF.

This clonotype appeared many times. This chain connects TRBV12-3 or TRBV12-4 to TRBJ1-6; D is perhaps TRBD1 (5 bases). The CDR3 spans 15 residues. V lost 6 bases to trimming and J lost 8 bases, with 17 bases between them. The CDR3, as DNA: TGTGCCAGCAGACAGACAGCTTCCCCGGATTCACCCCTCCACTTT. Protein sequence: CASRQTASPDSPLHF.

This clonotype was picked up many times. The chain has TRBV10-3 and TRBJ2-7, with 7 bases fitting TRBD2. J was trimmed by 5 bases and V by 10 bases; bases with no gene match: 14. Germline CDR1 is ENHRY and CDR2 is SYGVKD. CDR3 size: 14 residues. The CDR3 loop is CATLRELASDEQYF. The CDR3 bases are TGTGCCACCCTCCGGGAACTAGCGAGTGACGAGCAGTACTTC.

This clonotype was observed at least ten times. The V and J genes are TRBV28 and TRBJ1-1; D is undetermined. In germline, CDR1 is MDHEN, CDR2 SYDVKM. Trimming took 1 base from V and 3 from J, leaving 9 bases between them. This CDR3 spans 14 amino acids. DNA of the CDR3: TGTGCCAGCAGTTTATTAGTTGGGGACACTGAAGCTTTCTTT. It translates to CASSLLVGDTEAFF.

This clonotype was counted at least ten times. This sequence joins TRBV28 and TRBJ1-1, with TRBD1 as a possible D gene (6 bases). This CDR3 has 15 amino acids. Germline V CDR1 and CDR2: MDHEN, SYDVKM. V lost 3 bases, J lost 1 base, and 12 bases lay in between. As DNA, the CDR3 is TGTGCCAGCAGTTTGGTGGACAGCAAGAACACTGAAGCTTTCTTT. Translating gives CASSLVDSKNTEAFF.

The V call is TRBV7-6, the J call TRBJ2-2, with D tentatively TRBD1 or TRBD2 (5 bases each). CDR1 and CDR2 from the germline V gene are SGHVS and FNYEAQ. The CDR3 contains 15 residues. The germline V and J ends were trimmed by 6 bases and 1 base, with 12 bases remaining between them. Here the CDR3 DNA reads TGTGCCAGCAGTCGCGACAGCGGGAACACCGGGGAGCTGTTTTTT. Its protein is CASSRDSGNTGELFF.

The sample holds a few counts of this clonotype. The genes are TRBV20-1 and TRBJ2-1; 7 nucleotides align to TRBD2. The CDR3 spans 14 residues. With 6 bases clipped from V and 5 bases from J, the junction kept 10 bases outside the gene matches. Looked up from germline, CDR1 is DFQATT and CDR2 is SNEGSKA (reference sequence). The CDR3 bases are TGCAGTGCCAATATAGCGGGTGGGAACAATGAGCAGTTCTTC. It is translated as CSANIAGGNNEQFF.

As to this clonotype: Possible read error: a much larger clone is one base away. The chain couples TRBV28 to TRBJ2-5; the D gene is possibly TRBD1 (5 bases). Germline CDR1 MDHEN, CDR2 SYDVKM. The CDR3 spans 15 residues. CDR3 bases: TGTACCAGCAGTTTAGGGGCAGGGTCACAAGAGACCCAGTACTTC. It translates to CTSSLGAGSQETQYF.

This clonotype was found many times. The chain carries TRBV27 and TRBJ1-2; TRBD1 might be the D (5 bases). Per the germline V gene, CDR1 is MNHEY and CDR2 is SMNVEV (reference sequence). There are 13 residues in the CDR3. V was trimmed by 0 bases and J by 6 bases, leaving 8 bases between them. The CDR3 spells CASSLSWGDGYTF. CDR3 sequence (DNA): TGTGCCAGCAGTTTATCGTGGGGGGATGGCTACACCTTC.

This clonotype appeared many times. The chain recombines TRBV24-1 with TRBJ2-5, with D possibly being TRBD2 (6 bases). V lost 4 bases and J 10 bases, leaving 18 bases between the germline ends. Germline V gives CDR1 KGHDR, CDR2 SFDVKD. CDR3 length: 14 amino acids. CDR3 in DNA: TGTGCCACCAGTGAGTCCCCGTCCTCGGGGGACCAGTACTTC. It specifies CATSESPSSGDQYF.

As concerns this clonotype: A much larger clone is a single base away; this may be a read error. The rearrangement links TRBV28 to TRBJ1-5; maybe TRBD1 (6 bases). V lost 0 bases and J lost 5, with 8 bases in between. This CDR3 is 14 amino acids long. CDR1 is MDHEN, CDR2 SYDVKM, per germline. This CDR3 is CASSLWDRDQPQHF. In DNA, the CDR3 is TGTGCCAGCAGTTTATGGGACAGAGATCAGCCCCAGCATTTT.

V is TRBV7-9 and J is TRBJ1-3, with D perhaps matching TRBD1 (5 bases). The CDR3 is 13 amino acids. The germline gives CDR1 SEHNR, CDR2 FQNEAQ (reference sequence). Trimming took 4 bases from V and 11 from J, leaving 15 bases between them. CDR3: CASSSGDPLSIYF. CDR3 DNA: TGTGCCAGCAGCTCGGGGGACCCCCTGTCCATATATTTT.

The rearrangement uses TRBV20-1 and TRBJ2-3; D might be TRBD2 (5 bases). Germline CDR1 and CDR2: DFQATT and SNEGSKA (reference sequence). The CDR3 has 14 residues. V shed 6 bases and J shed 2 bases, with 15 bases lying between them. The CDR3 DNA is TGCAGTGCCCGTGGAGGTCCCTTCACAGATACGCAGTATTTT. It specifies CSARGGPFTDTQYF.

This clonotype appeared a few times. This chain joins TRBV30 and TRBJ2-5, with TRBD1 as a possible D gene (6 bases). Trimming stripped 7 bases from V and 4 bases from J, with 16 bases between. CDR3 length: 13 residues. Germline values: CDR1 GTSNPN, CDR2 SVGIG (reference sequence). CDR3 protein: CALSPGAPETQYF. CDR3 coding DNA: TGTGCCTTATCCCCAGGGGCACCAGAGACCCAGTACTTC.

This clonotype was seen many times. J is TRBJ2-7 and V is TRBV25-1; 9 bases are shared with TRBD1. The CDR3 extends over 16 amino acids. With 1 base clipped from V and 0 bases from J, the junction kept 4 bases outside the gene matches. Per germline, CDR1 MGHDK and CDR2 SYGVNS. This CDR3 reads CASSESLGQGSYEQYF. Here the CDR3 DNA reads TGTGCCAGCAGTGAATCCCTGGGACAGGGCTCCTACGAGCAGTACTTC.

There are a few counts of this clonotype. The chain employs TRBV7-9 and TRBJ1-2; the D gene is possibly TRBD1 (5 bases). From germline, CDR1 is SEHNR and CDR2 FQNEAQ (reference sequence). The V gene lost 3 bases and the J gene lost 7 bases, with 15 bases spanning the gap. The CDR3 loop spans 14 amino acids. The CDR3 DNA is TGTGCCAGCAGCTTCGCCGGGGGACTGGGTGGCTACACCTTC. Translated, it gives CASSFAGGLGGYTF. Drawing the rest from reference TRBV7-9 and TRBJ1-2, the complete variable domain is DTGVSQNPRHKITKRGQNVTFRCDPISEHNRLYWYRQTLGQGPEFLTYFQNEAQLEKSRLLSDRFSAERPKGSFSTLEIQRTEQGDSAMYLCASSFAGGLGGYTFGSGTRLTVV.

This clonotype has a count of ten or more. The rearrangement links TRBV27 to TRBJ2-4; a weak D match, TRBD2 (5 bases). The CDR3 length is 15 residues. Germline V gene sequence: CDR1 MNHEY, CDR2 SMNVEV (reference sequence). Between the trimmed V and J ends, which lost 4 bases and 0 bases, there was a span of 10 bases. The CDR3 DNA is TGTGCCAGCAGTTCCGGACTGTTAGCCAAAAACATTCAGTACTTC. Amino acid sequence: CASSSGLLAKNIQYF.

The chain carries TRBV5-1 and TRBJ2-5, with 14 bases that match TRBD2. This CDR3 region has 18 residues. The V segment lost 0 bases and the J segment 2 bases; nucleotides outside the gene matches: 6. Germline lookup yields CDR1 SGHRS and CDR2 YFSETQ. CDR3 coding DNA: TGCGCCAGCAGCTTGGTGGGACTAGCGGGGGTTTCTCAAGAGACCCAGTACTTC. It encodes CASSLVGLAGVSQETQYF.